The 12 T cell receptor beta chains reported below all come from one sample, sequenced in a study of T cell responses to AZD1222 COVID-19 vaccine. Repertoires were generated with immunoSEQ multiplex PCR, while TCRdb's copy carries only in-frame clones and drops some. Of fewer than 130,000 clones detected, 88% appear once; the ten largest clones hold more than 1.5%. This sample comprised peripheral blood, obtained on day 0 of AZD1222 vaccination. The receptors originated from an adult in good health.

This sequence joins TRBV28 and TRBJ1-1; D gene ambiguous. From germline, CDR1 is MDHEN and CDR2 SYDVKM. This CDR3 is 14 amino acids long. V shed 7 bases and J shed 2 bases, with 14 bases lying between them. DNA of the CDR3: TGTGCCAGCAAACCCTACGGGGATAACACTGAAGCTTTCTTT. Translated, it gives CASKPYGDNTEAFF.

The chain is built from TRBV30 and TRBJ1-4; a possible D gene is TRBD1 (6 bases). With 3 bases removed from V and 8 bases from J, the gap between germline ends came to 10 bases. The CDR3 has 12 amino acids. The germline V gene encodes CDR1 GTSNPN and CDR2 SVGIG (reference sequence). CDR3 DNA: TGTGCCTGGAGCCAGGGGCAAGAAAAACTGTTTTTT. As protein: CAWSQGQEKLFF.

The V call is TRBV28, the J call TRBJ1-1; D unclear. The CDR3 contains 15 residues. The germline V gene encodes CDR1 MDHEN and CDR2 SYDVKM. Trimming left V 4 bases short and J 0 bases short, with 12 bases between. Here the CDR3 DNA reads TGTGCCAGCAGTTCCTACGGCCCGATGAACACTGAAGCTTTCTTT. Translated, it gives CASSSYGPMNTEAFF.

V and J are TRBV9 and TRBJ1-6; 7 bases are a match to TRBD1. After removal of 4 bases from V and 10 bases from J, the junction contained 14 bases not matched to a gene. There are 16 residues in the CDR3. Germline CDR1 SGDLS, CDR2 YYNGEE. The CDR3 region is CASSSLGAGGASPLHF. The CDR3 DNA is TGTGCCAGCAGCTCCCTTGGAGCAGGGGGAGCGTCACCCCTCCACTTT. The full variable domain, its missing parts supplied by reference TRBV9 and TRBJ1-6, is DSGVTQTPKHLITATGQRVTLRCSPRSGDLSVYWYQQSLDQGLQFLIQYYNGEERAKGNILERFSAQQFPDLHSELNLSSLELGDSALYFCASSSLGAGGASPLHFGNGTRLTVT.

Turning to this clone: The sample has other DNA sequences that encode this CDR3 too. This sequence joins TRBV19 and TRBJ1-1, with TRBD1 matching over 7 bases. The germline gives CDR1 LNHDA, CDR2 SQIVND (reference sequence). The J segment lost 5 bases and the V segment lost 3 bases, leaving 3 bases of the junction unmatched. The CDR3 covers 13 residues. The DNA for the CDR3 is TGTGCCAGTAGTATCGACAGGGATACTGAAGCTTTCTTT. Its protein is CASSIDRDTEAFF.

This chain joins TRBV18 and TRBJ1-2; D perhaps matches TRBD1 (5 bases). This CDR3 region has 13 residues. Germline assignment: CDR1 KGHSH and CDR2 LQKENI. V gave up 3 bases and J gave up 6 bases, with 11 bases separating them. The CDR3 nucleotides read TGTGCCAGCTCACCCCACAGGAATGATGGCTACACCTTC. Translating it yields CASSPHRNDGYTF.

The chain has TRBV28 and TRBJ2-7; D may match TRBD1 or TRBD2 (5 bases each). Looked up from germline, CDR1 is MDHEN and CDR2 is SYDVKM. V dropped 7 bases and J dropped 5 bases, with 12 bases sitting between them. The length of the CDR3 is 12 residues. CDR3 DNA sequence: TGTGCCAGCACTAGGGACCGGGACGAGCAGTACTTC. It specifies CASTRDRDEQYF. Drawing the rest from reference TRBV28 and TRBJ2-7, the complete variable domain is DVKVTQSSRYLVKRTGEKVFLECVQDMDHENMFWYRQDPGLGLRLIYFSYDVKMKEKGDIPEGYSVSREKKERFSLILESASTNQTSMYLCASTRDRDEQYFGPGTRLTVT.

The V call is TRBV18, the J call TRBJ2-6; 9 bases are a match to TRBD1. Per germline, CDR1 KGHSH and CDR2 LQKENI. Germline trimming cut 6 bases from V and 4 bases from J; bases unmatched to any gene: 7. The CDR3 loop spans 16 amino acids. CDR3 nucleotide sequence: TGTGCCAGCTCTCTCGGACAGGGGACGGGGGCCAACGTCCTGACTTTC. It encodes CASSLGQGTGANVLTF.

The chain has TRBV5-6 and TRBJ1-1, with D unclear. Germline values: CDR1 SGHDT, CDR2 YYEEEE. The CDR3 has 13 amino acids. V gave up 1 base and J gave up 4 bases, with 8 bases separating them. The CDR3 region is CASSLILTTEAFF. DNA of the CDR3: TGTGCCAGCAGCTTGATTCTAACCACTGAAGCTTTCTTT.

The rearrangement uses TRBV5-1 and TRBJ1-2, with D tentatively TRBD1 (6 bases). Trimming removed 0 bases from V and 4 bases from J, with 13 bases in between. This CDR3 comprises 15 residues. Germline CDR1 and CDR2: SGHRS and YFSETQ. CDR3 DNA: TGCGCCAGCAGCTTGGGTCAGGGGCCTTTCTATGGCTACACCTTC. It specifies CASSLGQGPFYGYTF.

The chain combines TRBV6-6 with TRBJ1-3; the D is unclear. Germline V gene data show CDR1 as MNHNY and CDR2 as SVGAGI (reference sequence). Trimming pared 0 bases from V and 4 bases from J, leaving 4 bases between. The CDR3 is made up of 13 amino acids. Here the CDR3 DNA reads TGTGCCAGCAGTTACTCAGACGGAAACACCATATATTTT. Its protein product is CASSYSDGNTIYF.

This clone showed up just once. J is TRBJ2-3 and V is TRBV7-9; 8 bases agree with TRBD1. CDR1 is SEHNR and CDR2 is FQNEAQ in the germline V gene (reference sequence). The CDR3 consists of 13 residues. After removal of 6 bases from V and 5 bases from J, the junction contained 4 bases not matched to a gene. CDR3 loop: CASRGTGIDTQYF. The CDR3 DNA reads as TGTGCCAGCAGGGGGACAGGTATAGATACGCAGTATTTT. The full variable domain, in which reference TRBV7-9 and TRBJ2-3 provide the parts outside the CDR3, is DTGVSQNPRHKITKRGQNVTFRCDPISEHNRLYWYRQTLGQGPEFLTYFQNEAQLEKSRLLSDRFSAERPKGSFSTLEIQRTEQGDSAMYLCASRGTGIDTQYFGPGTRLTVL.